The T cell receptor (beta chain) under discussion was sequenced for a study of T cell responses to AZD1222 COVID-19 vaccine. CDR3 size: 18 residues. Trimming removed 1 base from V and 3 bases from J; junction bases left unmatched: 7. The germline V gene has CDR1 SGHRS and CDR2 YFSETQ. Sequenced by immunoSEQ multiplex PCR; TCRdb stores in-frame clones only, minus some. Here the sample spans 56,000 or so clones, around 85% being singletons. This chain connects TRBV5-1 to TRBJ2-3, with 14 bases lining up with TRBD2. The sequence came from an adult in good health. Sequencing used peripheral blood, obtained on day 0 of AZD1222 vaccination. CDR3 nucleotides: TGCGCCAGCAGCTTGAGACTAGCGGGGGGGTTAACAACAGATACGCAGTATTTT. Its protein product is CASSLRLAGGLTTDTQYF.